This T cell receptor beta chain was sequenced in a study of T cells after yellow fever vaccination. Germline V gene data show CDR1 as KGHSH and CDR2 as LQKENI. With 0 bases removed from V and 3 bases from J, the gap between germline ends came to 14 bases. This CDR3 is 16 amino acids long. Using its own MiXCR run on the 5' RACE reads, TCRdb lists one record per CDR3 protein. Of 250,000 to 300,000 distinct CDR3 sequences listed, approximately 10% are singletons. The specimen was CD4+ T cells sorted from PBMCs, collected 5 days after the yellow fever booster vaccination. The chain links TRBV18 to TRBJ1-2; no reliable D call. The sequence came from a man younger than 35 who received the YFV17D yellow fever vaccine. The chain's CDR3 is CASSPPSVLHHYGYTF. In nucleotides, the CDR3 is TGTGCCAGCTCACCACCGAGCGTGCTACACCACTATGGCTACACCTTC.